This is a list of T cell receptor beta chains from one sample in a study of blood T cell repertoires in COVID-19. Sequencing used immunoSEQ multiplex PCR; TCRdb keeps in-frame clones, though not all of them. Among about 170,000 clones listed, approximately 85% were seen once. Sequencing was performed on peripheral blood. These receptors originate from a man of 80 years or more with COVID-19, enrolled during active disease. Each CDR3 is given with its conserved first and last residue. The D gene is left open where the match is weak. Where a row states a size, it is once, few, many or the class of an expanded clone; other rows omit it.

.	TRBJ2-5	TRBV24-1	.	CATSDLETQYF	TGTGCCACCAGTGACCTGGAGACCCAGTACTTC
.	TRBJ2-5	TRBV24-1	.	CATSDPGGAIQETQYF	TGTGCCACCAGTGACCCAGGAGGGGCGATTCAAGAGACCCAGTACTTC
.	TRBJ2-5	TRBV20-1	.	CSAKFLETQYF	TGCAGTGCTAAATTCCTGGAGACCCAGTACTTC
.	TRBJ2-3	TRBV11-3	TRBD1	CASSLGRQGAITDTQYF	TGTGCCAGCAGCTTAGGCCGGCAGGGGGCAATCACAGATACGCAGTATTTT
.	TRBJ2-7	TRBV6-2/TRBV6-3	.	CASSRLSGPPSYEQYF	TGTGCCAGCAGTCGCCTCAGCGGGCCCCCCTCCTACGAGCAGTACTTC
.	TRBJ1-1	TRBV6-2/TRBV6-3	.	CASSRGGRTEAFF	TGTGCCAGCAGCCGCGGGGGTCGGACTGAAGCTTTCTTT
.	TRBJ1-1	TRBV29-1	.	CSVESGEGNTEAFF	TGCAGCGTTGAATCGGGGGAGGGCAACACTGAAGCTTTCTTT
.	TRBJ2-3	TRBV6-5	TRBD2	CASRGLAGVVDTQYF	TGTGCCAGCAGGGGACTAGCGGGGGTGGTAGATACGCAGTATTTT
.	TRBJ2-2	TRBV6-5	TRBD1	CASRGGTGSPGELFF	TGTGCCAGCAGGGGTGGGACAGGGTCCCCCGGGGAGCTGTTTTTT
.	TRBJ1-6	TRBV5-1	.	CASSLRGSPLHF	TGCGCCAGCAGCTTAAGAGGCTCACCCCTCCACTTT
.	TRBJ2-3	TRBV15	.	CATSREGADPQDTQYF	TGTGCCACCAGCAGAGAAGGAGCAGATCCTCAGGATACGCAGTATTTT
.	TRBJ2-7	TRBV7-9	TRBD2	CASSSAGTSYEQYF	TGTGCCAGCAGCTCGGCGGGGACTAGCTACGAGCAGTACTTC
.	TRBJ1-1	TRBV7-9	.	CASSFSGQDTEAFF	TGTGCCAGCAGCTTTAGCGGACAAGACACTGAAGCTTTCTTT
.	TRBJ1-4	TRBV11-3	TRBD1	CASSYQGAREKLFF	TGTGCCAGCAGCTATCAGGGGGCGCGAGAAAAACTGTTTTTT
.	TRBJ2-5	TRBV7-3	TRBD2	CASSLGGAGETQYF	TGTGCCAGCAGCCTCGGGGGGGCCGGAGAGACCCAGTACTTC
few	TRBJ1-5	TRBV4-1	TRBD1	CASSLTGQGSNQPQHF	TGCGCCAGCAGCCTTACGGGACAGGGGAGCAATCAGCCCCAGCATTTT
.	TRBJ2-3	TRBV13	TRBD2	CASSLGSTSGGVTDTQYF	TGTGCCAGCAGCTTAGGCTCGACTAGCGGGGGGGTCACAGATACGCAGTATTTT
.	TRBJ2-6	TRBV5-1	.	CASSLLRSGANVLTF	TGCGCCAGCAGCTTACTACGCTCTGGGGCCAACGTCCTGACTTTC
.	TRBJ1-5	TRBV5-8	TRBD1	CASSLGDRYSNQPQHF	TGTGCCAGCAGCTTGGGGGACAGATATAGCAATCAGCCCCAGCATTTT
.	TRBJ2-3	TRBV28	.	CASSSLGGQDTQYF	TGTGCCAGCAGTTCCTTGGGGGGGCAAGATACGCAGTATTTT
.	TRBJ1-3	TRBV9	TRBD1	CASRQGSGNTIYF	TGTGCCAGTCGACAGGGGTCCGGAAACACCATATATTTT
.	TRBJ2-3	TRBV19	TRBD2	CASSIVSGGLTTDTQYF	TGTGCCAGTAGTATAGTTAGCGGGGGTCTGACCACAGATACGCAGTATTTT
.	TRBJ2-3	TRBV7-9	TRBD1	CASSLGQGPRSF	TGTGCCAGCAGCCTGGGACAGGGGCCCCGTTCTTTT
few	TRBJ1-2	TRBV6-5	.	CASITRGGERGYTF	TGTGCCAGCATTACCCGGGGAGGGGAGCGTGGCTACACCTTC
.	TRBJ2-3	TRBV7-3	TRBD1	CASSTRDRADTQYF	TGTGCCAGCAGCACCCGCGACAGGGCAGATACGCAGTATTTT
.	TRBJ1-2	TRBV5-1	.	CASSLDGRPDYGYTF	TGCGCCAGCAGCTTGGATGGCAGGCCAGACTATGGCTACACCTTC
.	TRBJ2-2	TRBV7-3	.	CASSVSGQPTGELFF	TGTGCCAGCAGCGTTTCAGGACAGCCCACCGGGGAGCTGTTTTTT
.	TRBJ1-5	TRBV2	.	CASSGSQPGGQPQHF	TGTGCCAGCAGTGGGTCGCAGCCGGGGGGACAGCCCCAGCATTTT
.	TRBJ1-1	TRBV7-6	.	CASSLAPGGGTEAFF	TGTGCCAGCAGCTTAGCGCCCGGGGGGGGGACTGAAGCTTTCTTT
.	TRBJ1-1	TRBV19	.	CASSPARVGTEAFF	TGTGCCAGTAGCCCCGCGCGGGTTGGCACTGAAGCTTTCTTT
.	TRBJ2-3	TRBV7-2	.	CASSLAGVTDTQYF	TGTGCCAGCAGCTTAGCAGGGGTAACAGATACGCAGTATTTT
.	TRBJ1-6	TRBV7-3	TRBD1	CASSHETRGNSPLHF	TGTGCCAGCAGCCACGAAACCAGGGGGAATTCACCCCTCCACTTT
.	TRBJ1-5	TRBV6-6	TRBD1	CASSPGTGTLREVLYSNQPQHF	TGTGCCAGCAGTCCCGGGACAGGGACCCTGCGGGAGGTTTTATATAGCAATCAGCCCCAGCATTTT
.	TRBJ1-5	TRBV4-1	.	CASSQDRTNQPQHF	TGCGCCAGCAGCCAAGATCGAACTAATCAGCCCCAGCATTTT
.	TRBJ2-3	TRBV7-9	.	CASSLGAPGGVTDTQYF	TGTGCCAGCAGCTTAGGGGCTCCGGGGGGCGTGACAGATACGCAGTATTTT
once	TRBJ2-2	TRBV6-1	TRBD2	CASSELGGVTGELFF	TGTGCCAGCAGTGAACTGGGGGGGGTGACCGGGGAGCTGTTTTTT
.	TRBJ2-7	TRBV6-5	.	CASRANYEQYF	TGTGCCAGCAGGGCAAATTACGAGCAGTACTTC
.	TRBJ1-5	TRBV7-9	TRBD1	CASSVGTAWPQHF	TGTGCCAGCAGCGTCGGGACAGCCTGGCCCCAGCATTTT
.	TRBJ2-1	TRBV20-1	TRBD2	CGGLAGYEQFF	TGCGGAGGACTAGCGGGGTATGAGCAGTTCTTC
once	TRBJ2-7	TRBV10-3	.	CAISEFGRDYYEQYF	TGTGCCATCAGTGAGTTTGGCAGGGATTACTACGAGCAGTACTTC